This entry features one T cell receptor beta chain sequence. Its antigen is still unknown. No qualities accompany the bases; no much larger clone lies one base away. V lost 4 bases and J lost 6 bases; the stretch between them is 17 bases long. The germline V gene yields SGHRS for CDR1 and YFSETQ for CDR2. Reading from cysteine to phenylalanine, the CDR3 counts 15 amino acids. Just the 45-base CDR3 DNA is kept, in frame starting at base 1. Systemically healthy Caucasian individuals from Russia, 35 to 50 in total and aged about 6 to 100 years, were included as donors. Approximately 9.7 milliliters of peripheral blood were drawn from each donor into EDTA-treated Vacutainer tubes. Ficoll-Paque density-gradient centrifugation was used to isolate PBMCs, with at least 7 million per sample. Trizol reagent was used to extract total RNA from the PBMCs, yielding at least 6 micrograms per sample. Naive CD45RAhigh/CD27high T cell percentages were measured by flow cytometry on a PBMC aliquot from every donor.

To prepare the library, 5' RACE was applied. Data came from an Illumina HiSeq 2500. A second roughly 6 to 11 cycle PCR used a sample-barcoded 5' primer and a J-beta primer mix. A unique molecular identifier was introduced onto each TCR beta cDNA molecule by a template-switch 5' adaptor carrying 12 random nucleotides. Each sample yielded at least 2.5 million CDR3-containing paired-end reads. First-strand cDNA was synthesized from all RNA with the Mint cDNA synthesis kit, primed by a TRBC-specific oligonucleotide. Following uracil-DNA glycosylase treatment, a first 18-cycle PCR with universal primers M1SS and BC2_uni_R was performed on all cDNA. In the source study's methods: Normalization of each sample was performed by random selection of 1 million high-quality reads, each carrying a distinct molecular identifier. Reads sharing molecular identifiers were discarded rather than binned into consensus sequences. MiTCR, with a Q25 quality threshold and the strictest error-elimination algorithm, was used for CDR3 identification, clonotype clustering and error correction. Lower-bound total TCR beta diversity was estimated with a nonparametric unseen species model using Euler transformation. TCRdb passed the public sequencing reads through fastp at Q25 and MiXCR, retaining productive beta sequences. Each entry is one CDR3 protein sequence, shown with its most common DNA and genes. These V and J calls are TCRdb output, not the study's own analysis. This sample has 850,000 to 1,000,000 distinct CDR3 sequences in its table, and around 54% of those were observed once. Roughly a fifth of the sample comes from the top ten.

These data belong to a study of blood T cells in healthy people across ages (dated by TCRdb to about 2015). The study in broad terms: In model experiments, roughly one uniquely barcoded TCR beta cDNA molecule per two T cells was captured by template switching. For two donors (one aged 18 to 29 and one aged 80 or older), the study analyzed two additional independent replicas of 1 million unique cDNA reads from the same blood draw. To avoid experimental bias, donors of different ages were distributed randomly across sequencing lanes. The study measured age-related changes in TCR beta repertoire diversity using deep sequencing normalized with unique cDNA molecular identifiers. The donors were divided into four age groups: young (average around 15 years), middle-aged (about 40), aged (about 56) and long-lived (82).

Summary of the overall study and its limitations: Since profiling was done on bulk unsorted PBMCs, naive and antigen-experienced compartments could not be conclusively compared. A strong correlation was found between observed TCR beta diversity and the percentage of naive T cells measured by flow cytometry. The CMV infection status of donors was not known, potentially confounding age-related changes in expanded clonotypes. Compared with the aged group, the long-lived group had more naive CD4+ T cells, fewer expanded clones and increased TCR diversity, a pattern suggesting age selection. Estimates of total diversity from one million sequenced T cells were regarded as lower bounds and underestimates. Observed TCR beta diversity per million T cells fell roughly linearly with age, and a significant reduction was already apparent by age about 36.

The sequenced sample consisted of blood. The sequence was collected from a woman aged 60-75 years in good health. The chain is assembled from TRBV5-1 and TRBJ2-1; the D gene is perhaps TRBD1 or TRBD2, each of them matching over 6 bases. CDR3 loop: CASSPEGEDCNEQFF. The bases read TGCGCCAGCAGCCCCGAGGGGGAGGACTGCAATGAGCAGTTCTTC.